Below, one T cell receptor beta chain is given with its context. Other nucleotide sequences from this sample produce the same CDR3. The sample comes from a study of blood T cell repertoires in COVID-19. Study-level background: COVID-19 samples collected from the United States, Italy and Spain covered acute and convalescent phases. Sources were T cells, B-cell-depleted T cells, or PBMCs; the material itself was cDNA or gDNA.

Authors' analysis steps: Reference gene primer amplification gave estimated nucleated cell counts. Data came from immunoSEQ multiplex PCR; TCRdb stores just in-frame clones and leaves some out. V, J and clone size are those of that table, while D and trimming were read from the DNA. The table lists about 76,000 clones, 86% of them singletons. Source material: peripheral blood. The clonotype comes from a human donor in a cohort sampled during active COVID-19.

CDR3 region: CASSPTSGSYNEQFF. CDR3 DNA sequence: TGTGCCAGCAGCCCAACTAGCGGGTCCTACAATGAGCAGTTCTTC. V usage is TRBV7-2 and J usage is TRBJ2-1, with 9 bases fitting TRBD2. The V segment lost 5 bases and the J segment 1 base; nucleotides outside the gene matches: 3. This CDR3 contains 15 residues. Germline V gene sequence: CDR1 SGHTA, CDR2 FQGNSA. Variable domain in full (rest from reference TRBV7-2 and TRBJ2-1): GAGVSQSPSNKVTEKGKDVELRCDPISGHTALYWYRQSLGQGLEFLIYFQGNSAPDKSGLPSDRFSAERTGGSVSTLTIQRTQQEDSAVYLCASSPTSGSYNEQFFGPGTRLTVL.